Listed below are T cell receptor beta chains from one sample, sequenced in a study of cytomegalovirus exposure and HLA in healthy donors. TCRdb's table, derived via immunoSEQ multiplex PCR, lists solely in-frame clones and lacks some. The table records 250,000 to 350,000 clones, about 75% of them present only once. Material for sequencing was PBMCs. The receptors originated from a female donor in good health and CMV-seronegative. CDR3s leave out the opening cysteine and the closing phenylalanine or tryptophan. Fields, in order: D gene, V gene, J gene, CDR3 protein. A D gene is named only where the DNA matches it firmly.

NA,TRBV6-1,TRBJ2-5,ASSEGPGPQETQY
NA,TRBV6-5,TRBJ2-1,APRLCSYNEQF
NA,TRBV11-2,TRBJ2-1,ASSLAVSNEQF
NA,TRBV14,TRBJ2-1,ASSSGPYNEQF
NA,TRBV19,TRBJ1-1,ASSERGKNTEAF
TRBD1,TRBV6-1,TRBJ1-2,ASSESLDRGRYGYT
NA,TRBV25-1,TRBJ1-1,ASSEGGGRVDTEAF
NA,TRBV7-9,TRBJ2-7,ASTPAKGAYEQY
TRBD1,TRBV27,TRBJ1-5,ASSSLGQASNQPQH
NA,TRBV2,TRBJ2-7,ASSERGTVSYEQY
TRBD1,TRBV27,TRBJ2-7,ASSLYGQGAYEQY
TRBD2,TRBV7-9,TRBJ2-1,SSSLTSGREDEQF
NA,TRBV10-2,TRBJ1-3,ASSMAVFPGNTIY
NA,TRBV4-1,TRBJ2-5,ASSQDYETQY
NA,TRBV19,TRBJ1-5,ASSREGQPQH
TRBD2,TRBV7-3,TRBJ2-3,ASSTSGRASDTQY
NA,TRBV7-9,TRBJ2-3,ASSLGTASVTDTQY
NA,TRBV5-4,TRBJ2-5,ASSLEGGTKKTQY
NA,TRBV28,TRBJ2-7,ATRYREQY
TRBD2,TRBV5-1,TRBJ2-1,ASSAAPTSGAYNEQF